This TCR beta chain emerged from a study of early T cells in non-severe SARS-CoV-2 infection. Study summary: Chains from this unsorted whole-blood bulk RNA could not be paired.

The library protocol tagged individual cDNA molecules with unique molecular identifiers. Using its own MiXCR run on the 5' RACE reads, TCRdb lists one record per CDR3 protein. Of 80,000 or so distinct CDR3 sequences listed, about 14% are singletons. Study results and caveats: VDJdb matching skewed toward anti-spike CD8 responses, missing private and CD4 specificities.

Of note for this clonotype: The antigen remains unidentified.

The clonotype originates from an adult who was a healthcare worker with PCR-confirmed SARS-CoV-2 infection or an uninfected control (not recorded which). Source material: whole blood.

The CDR3 sequence: CASSSGTGSTDTQYF. The CDR3 DNA reads as TGTGCCAGCAGCTCCGGGACAGGGAGCACAGATACGCAGTATTTT. The chain has TRBV11-3 and TRBJ2-3; the match to TRBD1 covers 9 bases. Germline trimming cut 4 bases from V and 0 bases from J; bases unmatched to any gene: 2. Germline values: CDR1 SGHNT, CDR2 YENEEA. The CDR3 runs to 15 residues.